Detailed here is one T cell receptor beta chain. Its antigen is not yet known. This record belongs to a study of T cell clusters in autoimmune cytopenias (dated by TCRdb to the late 2010s). With respect to the entire study: Healthy donor controls had a mean age of roughly 51 years and a median age of approximately 62 years, with 22 of 43 female. Per sample, TRB sequencing gave a median depth of around 53,000 reads and a median of approximately 2,400 distinct TRB clonotypes. In autoimmune cytopenia patients, peripheral blood TRB and IGH repertoires were sequenced during active disease and over treatment follow-up, together with healthy, CLL and autoimmune hepatitis controls. The goal of the study was to determine whether autoimmune cytopenia patients have a disease-specific immune repertoire signature that could serve as a blood-based biomarker. For primary cytopenia, the controls were fewer than 30 age-matched healthy donors, and for secondary cytopenia, the controls were 14 age-matched CLL patients. Autoimmune hepatitis repertoires were compared with those of under 25 age- and sex-matched healthy donors. On the study overall, not on this receptor specifically: TRB repertoire shifts, with less even repertoires observed in secondary cytopenia and CLL, were mostly attributed to lymphoma bias rather than autoimmunity. Healthy donors had almost three times as many exclusive TRB clusters as active autoimmune hepatitis patients, a finding consistent with an autoimmunity-wide signature. In the comparison of secondary cytopenia with CLL, no cluster-lack signature showed up, apparently because the dominant lymphoma-associated repertoire masked the signature. GLIPH results suggested that primary autoimmune cytopenia patients were missing physiological T cell clusters, with around 51 clusters found only in healthy donors compared with about 16 found only in patients. The T cell clusters were defined only in silico, and the functional role of the clusters still needed to be validated experimentally.

CDR1 SGHRS and CDR2 YFSETQ were looked up in the germline V gene. Taken from cysteine to phenylalanine, the CDR3 has 15 residues. No DNA sequence was recorded. TRB amplification used about 0.25 ug of peripheral blood genomic DNA, around 40,000 genome equivalents, per sample. TRB rearrangements were amplified by multiplex PCR following a touch-down protocol, with the TRB-A and TRB-B primer pools mixed in one tube. Illumina adapters and sample indices were added to the amplicons through two consecutive PCR reactions using Phusion HS II polymerase. The amplicons were purified from gel with the NucleoSpin Gel and PCR Clean-up kit, after which the amplicons were quantified by Qubit and checked for quality on an Agilent 2100 Bioanalyzer. Sequencing of the libraries was done on an Illumina MiSeq with 600-cycle, single-indexed, paired-end runs. The published analysis was carried out like this. TRB reads were aligned and assembled with MiXCR version 2.1.12 using the default MiXCR reference library. A clone was defined by each unique CDR3 nucleotide sequence, and the analysis included only productive sequences with two or more reads. To assess repertoire diversity, an R script computed alpha-parameterized diversity profiles (alpha 0 to 5), which included the Shannon (alpha 1) and Simpson (alpha 2) indices. Combinatorial TRB VJ usage was calculated with the tcR package and was compared between cohorts by principal component analysis performed with ade4. Using GLIPH, TCRbeta CDR3s were clustered on pairs of cohorts matched for age and read depth, and a Wilcoxon test was used to compare cluster frequencies. Following reprocessing of the reads by TCRdb, the data hold one row per CDR3 protein sequence and no DNA is available. The V and J calls and clone size are TCRdb's, not the authors'. This sample's table carries about 6,300 distinct CDR3 sequences. Clones ranked in the top ten supply approximately 8.9% of the sample.

This same sample was also taken into another study, of T cell repertoires in aging, cancer and after chemotherapy. The second study also describes: The donors fell into six age groups ranging from 30 or younger to 70 or older, and each group had at least three individuals. Control TCR repertoires from healthy donors were recorded over several months to years, and clear clonal overlap was observed across re-sampling. The complete dataset included 8 million to 9 million TCR reads. Compared with age-matched healthy donors, untreated patients with hematological or solid cancers had significantly lower TCR diversity and higher clonality in blood. In healthy donors, the drop in TCR diversity with age came mainly from a loss of richness, whereas in cancer patients a loss of evenness also played a part. In both cancer cohorts, the median generation probability rose over the chemotherapy interval, which suggests that the repertoire was reconstituted through rebound thymic output. It was noted by the authors that conclusions about immunological memory after chemotherapy cannot be drawn from the repertoire data. The study profiled peripheral blood TCR beta repertoires from healthy donors and cancer patients to examine immunoaging and T cell reconstitution after chemotherapy. Alongside 95 healthy donors serving as a reference group, the cohort included approximately 220 cancer patients, of whom around 91 had hematological cancers and more than 120 had solid cancers. Processing of the TRB sequences was carried out with MiXCR versions 2.12 and 3.0.5. The repertoire metrics were Shannon diversity, evenness, clonality (calculated as one minus evenness), and diversity profiles parameterized by alpha from 0 to 5. The IGoR algorithm was used to calculate generation probabilities of clones in the paired pre- and post-chemotherapy samples.

The sequence joins TRBV5-1 to TRBJ1-3. Specimen: peripheral blood. This TCR came from a human donor in good health. Here the CDR3 is given as CASSRDGSSGNTIYF.